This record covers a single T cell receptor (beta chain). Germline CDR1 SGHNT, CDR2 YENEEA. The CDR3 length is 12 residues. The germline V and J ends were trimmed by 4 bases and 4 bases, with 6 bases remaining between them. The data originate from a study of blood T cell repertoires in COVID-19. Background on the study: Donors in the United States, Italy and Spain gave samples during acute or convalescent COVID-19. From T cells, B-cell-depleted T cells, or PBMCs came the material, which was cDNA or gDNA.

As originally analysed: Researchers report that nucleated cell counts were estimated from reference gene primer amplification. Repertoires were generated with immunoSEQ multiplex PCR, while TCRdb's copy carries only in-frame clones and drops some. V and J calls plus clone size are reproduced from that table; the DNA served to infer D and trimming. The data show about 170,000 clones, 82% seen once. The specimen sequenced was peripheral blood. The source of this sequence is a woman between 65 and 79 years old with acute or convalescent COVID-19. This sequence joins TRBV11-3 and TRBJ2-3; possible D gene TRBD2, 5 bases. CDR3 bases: TGTGCCAGCAGCTCGGAGGCAGATACGCAGTATTTT. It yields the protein CASSSEADTQYF.